A selection of T cell receptor beta chains follows, all from one sample in a study of shared clonotypes between healthy human individuals. Sequencing was performed with immunoSEQ multiplex PCR; in TCRdb, only in-frame clones are kept and a portion is missing. The top ten hold 15% to 20% of the sample, which has under 350,000 clones, roughly 91% seen once. The sample comprised memory CD8+ T cells sorted from blood. All receptors come from a man between 18 and 35 years old in good health. CDR3s include the opening cysteine and the closing phenylalanine or tryptophan. D genes are given only for firm matches. Not all rows give a size; the values are once, few, many and, for expanded clones, a class.

TRBV7-9	once	TRBD1	TRBJ1-1	TGTGCCAGCAGCTTAGTGGGACAGGGTATCACTGAAGCTTTCTTT	CASSLVGQGITEAFF
TRBV9	-	-	TRBJ2-7	TGTGCCAGCAGCGTAGACCCGACACTTTCCTACGAGCAGTACTTC	CASSVDPTLSYEQYF
TRBV7-9	-	-	TRBJ1-3	TGTGCCAGCAGCTTAGAACCCCCGGGGGACACCATATATTTT	CASSLEPPGDTIYF
TRBV4-3	-	TRBD1	TRBJ2-7	TGCGCCAGCAGCCAAGATCGCGCAGGGGGCTACGAGCAGTACTTC	CASSQDRAGGYEQYF
TRBV9	-	TRBD1	TRBJ2-3	TGTGCCAGCAGCGCAGGGACAGTTACTTATAGCACAGATACGCAGTATTTT	CASSAGTVTYSTDTQYF
TRBV27	-	-	TRBJ2-1	TGTGCCAGCAGTTTATCGACAGTTTACAATGAGCAGTTCTTC	CASSLSTVYNEQFF
TRBV11-3	-	TRBD1	TRBJ2-7	TGTGCCAGCAGCCCGCAGGGGGCTGATTACGAGCAGTACTTC	CASSPQGADYEQYF
TRBV19	-	-	TRBJ2-7	TGTGCCAGTAGTAACGGGCATTCCTACGAGCAGTACTTC	CASSNGHSYEQYF
TRBV5-1	-	-	TRBJ2-7	TGCGCCAGCAGCTTATCAGGGGTCTACGAGCAGTACTTC	CASSLSGVYEQYF
TRBV2	-	TRBD2	TRBJ2-1	TGTGCCAGCAGTCCGGGACTAGCCCTCAAAGAGCAGTTCTTC	CASSPGLALKEQFF
TRBV7-2	-	-	TRBJ2-2	TGTGCCAGCGATCAGGACACCGGGGAGCTGTTTTTT	CASDQDTGELFF